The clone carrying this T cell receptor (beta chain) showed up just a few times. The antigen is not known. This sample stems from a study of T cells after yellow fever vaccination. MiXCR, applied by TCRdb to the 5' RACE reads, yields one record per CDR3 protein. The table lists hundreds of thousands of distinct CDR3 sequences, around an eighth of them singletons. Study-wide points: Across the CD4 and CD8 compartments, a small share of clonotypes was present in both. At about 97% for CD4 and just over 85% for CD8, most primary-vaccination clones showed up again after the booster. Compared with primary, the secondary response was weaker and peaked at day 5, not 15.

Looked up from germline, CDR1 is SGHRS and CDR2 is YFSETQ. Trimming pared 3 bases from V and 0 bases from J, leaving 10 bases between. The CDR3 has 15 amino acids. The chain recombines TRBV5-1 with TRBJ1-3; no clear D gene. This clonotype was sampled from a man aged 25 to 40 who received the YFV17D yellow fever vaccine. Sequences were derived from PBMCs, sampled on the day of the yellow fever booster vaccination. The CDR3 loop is CASSWGDTSGNTIYF. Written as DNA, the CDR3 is TGCGCCAGCAGCTGGGGTGACACCTCTGGAAACACCATATATTTT.